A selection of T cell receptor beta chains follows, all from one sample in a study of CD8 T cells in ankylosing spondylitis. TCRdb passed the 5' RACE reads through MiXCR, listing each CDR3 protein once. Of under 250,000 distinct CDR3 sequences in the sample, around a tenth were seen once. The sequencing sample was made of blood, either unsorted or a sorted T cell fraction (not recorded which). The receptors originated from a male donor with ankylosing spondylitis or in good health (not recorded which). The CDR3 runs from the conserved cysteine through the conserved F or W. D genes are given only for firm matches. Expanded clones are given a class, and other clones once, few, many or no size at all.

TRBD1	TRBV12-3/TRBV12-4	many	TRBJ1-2	CASSLAGGNYGYTF	TGTGCCAGCAGTTTGGCAGGGGGAAACTATGGCTACACCTTC
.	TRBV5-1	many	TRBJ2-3	CASSWALGGGYTDTQYF	TGCGCCAGCAGCTGGGCCTTGGGCGGGGGCTACACAGATACGCAGTATTTT
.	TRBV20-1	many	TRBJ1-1	CSASNRARTEAFF	TGCAGTGCTAGTAACAGGGCGAGGACTGAAGCTTTCTTT
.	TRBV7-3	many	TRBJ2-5	CASSLNAAEETQYF	TGTGCCAGCAGCTTAAATGCGGCGGAGGAGACCCAGTACTTC
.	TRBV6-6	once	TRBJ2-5	CASSYKKETQYF	TGTGCCAGCAGTTACAAGAAGGAGACCCAGTACTTC
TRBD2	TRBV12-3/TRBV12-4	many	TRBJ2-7	CASSLTSGSMEQYF	TGTGCCAGCAGCTTAACTAGCGGATCCATGGAGCAGTACTTC
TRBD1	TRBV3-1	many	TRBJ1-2	CASSPSTGQGRGYTF	TGTGCCAGCAGCCCATCGACAGGACAGGGCAGAGGCTACACCTTC
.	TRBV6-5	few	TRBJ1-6	CASSQPPSGVNSPLHF	TGTGCCAGCAGCCAACCACCGAGCGGGGTTAATTCACCCCTCCACTTT
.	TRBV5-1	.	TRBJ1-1	CASSREWGQNTEAFF	TGCGCCAGCAGTCGAGAATGGGGACAAAACACTGAAGCTTTCTTT
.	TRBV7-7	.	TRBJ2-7	CASSPRGAASYEQYF	TGTGCCAGCAGCCCGAGAGGGGCGGCTTCCTACGAGCAGTACTTC
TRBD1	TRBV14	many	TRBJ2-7	CASSDRVHDEQYF	TGTGCCAGCAGTGACAGGGTCCACGACGAGCAGTACTTC
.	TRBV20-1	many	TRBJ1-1	CSARKDRIDEAFF	TGCAGTGCTAGAAAGGATAGGATTGATGAAGCTTTCTTT
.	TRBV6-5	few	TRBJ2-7	CASSYDGTAVYEQYF	TGTGCCAGCAGTTACGATGGGACGGCCGTCTACGAGCAGTACTTC
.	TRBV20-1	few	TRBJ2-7	CSGTRYEQYF	TGCAGTGGTACTAGGTACGAGCAGTACTTC
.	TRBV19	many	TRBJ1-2	CASNPSQGYGYTF	TGTGCCAGCAACCCGTCCCAGGGCTATGGCTACACCTTC
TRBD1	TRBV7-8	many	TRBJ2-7	CASSLTDRAYEQYF	TGTGCCAGCAGCTTAACGGACAGGGCCTACGAGCAGTACTTC
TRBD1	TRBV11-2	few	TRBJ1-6	CATMMTGASPPLHF	TGTGCCACCATGATGACAGGGGCAAGTCCACCCCTCCACTTT
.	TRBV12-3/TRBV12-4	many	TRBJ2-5	CASSLVGGALGPGAQYF	TGTGCCAGCAGTTTAGTAGGCGGTGCTTTGGGACCCGGGGCCCAGTACTTC
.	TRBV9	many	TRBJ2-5	CASSPGQPTETQYF	TGTGCCAGCAGCCCCGGACAGCCGACGGAGACCCAGTACTTC
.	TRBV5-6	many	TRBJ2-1	CASSSRGEYNEQFF	TGTGCCAGCAGCTCGAGGGGGGAATACAATGAGCAGTTCTTC
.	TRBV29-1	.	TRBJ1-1	CSVRIGTNSEAFF	TGCAGCGTGCGCATCGGGACAAATTCTGAAGCTTTCTTT
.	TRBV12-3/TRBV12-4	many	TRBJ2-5	CAISFGLLQETQYF	TGTGCCATCTCATTTGGACTACTCCAAGAGACCCAGTACTTC
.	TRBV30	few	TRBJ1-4	CAWSVPANRVIF	TGTGCCTGGAGTGTGCCCGCGAACAGGGTGATTTTT
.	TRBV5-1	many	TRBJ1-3	CASSPVTGESDTIYF	TGCGCCAGCAGCCCGGTGACGGGGGAGTCTGACACCATATATTTT
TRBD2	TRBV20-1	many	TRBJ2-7	CSASPLAEGSYEQYF	TGCAGTGCTAGTCCACTAGCGGAAGGTTCCTACGAGCAGTACTTC
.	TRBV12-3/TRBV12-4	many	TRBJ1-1	CASSPRTVYGEAFF	TGTGCCAGCAGTCCTAGAACAGTTTACGGTGAAGCTTTCTTT
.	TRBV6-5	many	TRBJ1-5	CASGTLYQPQHF	TGTGCCAGCGGAACTCTTTATCAGCCCCAGCATTTT
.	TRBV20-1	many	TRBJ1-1	CSAVGSAREAFF	TGCAGTGCCGTCGGCAGCGCCCGTGAAGCTTTCTTT
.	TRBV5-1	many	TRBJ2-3	CASNWVGSGTDTQYF	TGCGCCAGCAACTGGGTGGGGTCGGGCACAGATACGCAGTATTTT
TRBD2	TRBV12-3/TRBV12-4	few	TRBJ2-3	CASSLYSGRASGTDTQYF	TGTGCCAGCAGTTTATACAGCGGGAGGGCCAGTGGCACAGATACGCAGTATTTT
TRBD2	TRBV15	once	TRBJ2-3	CATSREWGGADTQYF	TGTGCCACCAGCAGAGAGTGGGGGGGGGCAGATACGCAGTATTTT
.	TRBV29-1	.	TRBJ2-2	CSVAGGGTGELFF	TGCAGCGTTGCCGGGGGCGGGACCGGGGAGCTGTTTTTT
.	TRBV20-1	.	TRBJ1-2	CSAIFRRSGREGYTF	TGCAGTGCTATCTTTCGCAGGTCCGGACGGGAGGGCTACACCTTC
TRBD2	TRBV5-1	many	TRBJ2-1	CASSSTGTSGNNEQFF	TGCGCCAGCAGCTCTACCGGGACTAGCGGGAACAATGAGCAGTTCTTC
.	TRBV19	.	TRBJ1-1	CASSLRGARTEAFF	TGTGCCAGTAGTCTCAGGGGTGCCCGCACTGAAGCTTTCTTT
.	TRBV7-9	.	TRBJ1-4	CASSQDNEKLFF	TGTGCCAGCAGCCAGGATAATGAAAAACTGTTTTTT
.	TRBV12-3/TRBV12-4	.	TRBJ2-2	CASSSGTGTSPFF	TGTGCCAGCAGTTCGGGGACCGGGACCTCCCCGTTTTTT
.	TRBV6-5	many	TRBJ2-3	CASSYSADSTDTQYF	TGTGCCAGCAGTTACTCCGCAGACAGCACAGATACGCAGTATTTT
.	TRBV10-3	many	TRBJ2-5	CAIRWDLEETQYF	TGTGCCATCCGTTGGGACCTGGAGGAGACCCAGTACTTC
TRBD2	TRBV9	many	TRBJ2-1	CASSVSSGSSYNEQFF	TGTGCCAGCAGCGTCTCTAGCGGGAGCTCCTACAATGAGCAGTTCTTC
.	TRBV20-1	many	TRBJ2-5	CSAHPGLDSSAQYF	TGCAGTGCTCACCCGGGACTCGACTCGTCGGCCCAGTACTTC
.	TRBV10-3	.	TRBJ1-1	CASMEAFRLTEAFF	TGTGCCTCCATGGAGGCCTTCCGTCTCACTGAAGCTTTCTTT
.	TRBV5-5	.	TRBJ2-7	CASSLARGHYEQYF	TGTGCCAGCAGCTTGGCCCGGGGGCACTACGAGCAGTACTTC
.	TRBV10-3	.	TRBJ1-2	CATWDGDNYGYTF	TGTGCCACTTGGGACGGGGATAACTATGGCTACACCTTC